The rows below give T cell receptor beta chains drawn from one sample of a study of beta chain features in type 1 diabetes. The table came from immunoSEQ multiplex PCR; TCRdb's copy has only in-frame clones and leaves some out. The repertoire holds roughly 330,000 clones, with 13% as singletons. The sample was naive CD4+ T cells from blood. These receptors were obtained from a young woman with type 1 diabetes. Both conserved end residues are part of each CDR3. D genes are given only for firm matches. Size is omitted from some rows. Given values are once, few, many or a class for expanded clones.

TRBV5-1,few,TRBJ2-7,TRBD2,TGCGCCAGCAGCCTAGCGGGAGGTAACGAGCAGTACTTC,CASSLAGGNEQYF
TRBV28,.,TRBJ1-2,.,TGTGCCAGCAGTTCTTCCCAGGTTAATCTTCGCGGCTACACCTTC,CASSSSQVNLRGYTF
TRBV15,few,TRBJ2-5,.,TGTGCCACCAGCAGAGAGAGAGGGCGAGGGGAGACCCAGTACTTC,CATSRERGRGETQYF
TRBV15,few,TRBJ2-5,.,TGTGCCACCAGCAGATCCCGGGATAGCCTACAAGAGACCCAGTACTTC,CATSRSRDSLQETQYF
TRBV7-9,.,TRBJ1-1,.,TGTGCCAGCAGGGGTCAGGGTACGAACACTGAAGCTTTCTTT,CASRGQGTNTEAFF
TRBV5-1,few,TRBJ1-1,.,TGCGCCAGCAGCTTGGAGATCGGGAGGGTGTGGGGAAGCACTGAAGCTTTCTTT,CASSLEIGRVWGSTEAFF
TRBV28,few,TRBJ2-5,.,TGTGCCAGCAGTTTTTCAGGGGAAAAGACCCAGTACTTC,CASSFSGEKTQYF
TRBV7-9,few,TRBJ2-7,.,TGTGCCAGCAGCGTCGACTACGGGGTGAAGTACTTC,CASSVDYGVKYF
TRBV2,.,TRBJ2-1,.,TGTGCCAGCAGTCGGGACTCCCAATCCTACAATGAGCAGTTCTTC,CASSRDSQSYNEQFF
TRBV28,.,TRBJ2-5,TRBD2,TGTGCCAGCCTCCGGAGGGTGACTAGCGGGGGGGAGGAGACCCAGTACTTC,CASLRRVTSGGEETQYF
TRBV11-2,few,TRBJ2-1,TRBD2,TGTGCCAGCAGCCCACCCGGGACTAGCGCCTACAATGAGCAGTTCTTC,CASSPPGTSAYNEQFF
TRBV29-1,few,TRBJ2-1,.,TGCAGCGTTGAATCTCGGCTACAGGGAAATGAGCAGTTCTTC,CSVESRLQGNEQFF
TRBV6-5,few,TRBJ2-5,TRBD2,TGTGCCAGCAGTTCGGGTAGCGGGAGTCAGCAGACCCAGTACTTC,CASSSGSGSQQTQYF
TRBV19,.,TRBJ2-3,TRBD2,TGTGCCAGTAGCACCAACCCGGGACTAGGGACAGATACGCAGTATTTT,CASSTNPGLGTDTQYF
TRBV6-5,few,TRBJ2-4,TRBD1,TGTGCCAGCAGTTACTCGGGACAGGGGGCTGGGAACATTCAGTACTTC,CASSYSGQGAGNIQYF
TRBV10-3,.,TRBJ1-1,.,TGTGCCATCAGTGAGTCGTCGGTACTTGGCACTGAAGCTTTCTTT,CAISESSVLGTEAFF
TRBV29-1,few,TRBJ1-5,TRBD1,TGCAGCGTCTGGGACAGGTATCAGCCCCAGCATTTT,CSVWDRYQPQHF
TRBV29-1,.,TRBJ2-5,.,TGCAGCGTTGAGGGCTCCTTGGACCAGTACTTC,CSVEGSLDQYF
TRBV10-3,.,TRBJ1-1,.,TGTGCCATCAGTACCCAGGGAAACACTGAAGCTTTCTTT,CAISTQGNTEAFF
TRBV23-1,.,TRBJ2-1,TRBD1,TGCGCCAGCAGTCAAGGTGGGCGCCACAGGGGGCCGCGGGTGAATGAGCAGTTCTTC,CASSQGGRHRGPRVNEQFF
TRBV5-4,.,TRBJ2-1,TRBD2,TGTGCCAGCAGCTTGGGGGCAATGCTAGCGGGAGGGTACAATGAGCAGTTCTTC,CASSLGAMLAGGYNEQFF
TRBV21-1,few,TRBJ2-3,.,TGTGCCAGCAGCCAAGGACTAGCGCGCACAGATACGCAGTATTTT,CASSQGLARTDTQYF
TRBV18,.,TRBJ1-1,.,TGTGCCAGCTCACCACTCAATATCTGGGGGGGACGGGTGGACACTGAAGCTTTCTTT,CASSPLNIWGGRVDTEAFF
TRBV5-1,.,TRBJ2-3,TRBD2,TGCGCCAGCAGCTGGGGGACTATGGATACGCAGTATTTT,CASSWGTMDTQYF
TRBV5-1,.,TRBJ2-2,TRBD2,TGCGCCAGCAGCTCACTAGCGGGAGGGCCTTCCGGGGAGCTGTTTTTT,CASSSLAGGPSGELFF
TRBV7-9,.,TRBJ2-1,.,TGTGCCAGCAGCTTCGGGATCCGGGAGCAGTTCTTC,CASSFGIREQFF
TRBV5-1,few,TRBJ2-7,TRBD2,TGCGCCAGCAGCCCAAGGACTAGCGGGAGTATCGTGGAGCAGTACTTC,CASSPRTSGSIVEQYF
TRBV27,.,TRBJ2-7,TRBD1,TGTGCCAGCAGTTTCTCCGCCAGGGGGCTACCCTACGAGCAGTACTTC,CASSFSARGLPYEQYF
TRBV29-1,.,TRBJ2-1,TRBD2,TGCAGCGTTCCTAGCGGGTCTTATCCCAGAAATGAGCAGTTCTTC,CSVPSGSYPRNEQFF
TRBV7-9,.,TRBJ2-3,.,TGTGCCAGCAGTTTACGGCCAACGGCGGAAACAGATACGCAGTATTTT,CASSLRPTAETDTQYF
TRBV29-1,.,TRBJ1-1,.,TGCAGCGTTGGGGGCAGGTTGAACACTGAAGCTTTCTTT,CSVGGRLNTEAFF
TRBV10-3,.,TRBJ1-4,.,TGTGCCATCAGTGATCACACCAGTGCAACTAATGAAAAACTGTTTTTT,CAISDHTSATNEKLFF
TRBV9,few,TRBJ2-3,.,TGTGCCAGCAGCGTATTGGGAACAGGGAACACAGATACGCAGTATTTT,CASSVLGTGNTDTQYF
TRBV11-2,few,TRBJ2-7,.,TGTGCCAGCAGCTTGGGGGGAGGCGAGCAGTACTTC,CASSLGGGEQYF
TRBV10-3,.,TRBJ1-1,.,TGTGCCATCAGACAGGAAGGGGCCACTGAAGCTTTCTTT,CAIRQEGATEAFF
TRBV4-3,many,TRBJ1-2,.,TGCGCCAGCAGCCAAGACAGGGGAAACTATGGCTACACCTTC,CASSQDRGNYGYTF
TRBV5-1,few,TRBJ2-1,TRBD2,TGCGCCAGCAGCTTCGGCGGGCTAGCGGGAGATGAGCAGTTCTTC,CASSFGGLAGDEQFF
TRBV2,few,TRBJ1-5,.,TGTGCCAGCAGTGAAAACAGGGATGATCAGCCCCAGCATTTT,CASSENRDDQPQHF
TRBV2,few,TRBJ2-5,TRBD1,TGTGCCAGCATCGGGGACAGGGGAGAGACCCAGTACTTC,CASIGDRGETQYF
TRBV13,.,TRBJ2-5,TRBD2,TGTGCCAGCACCAGCGCCCGGCTAGCGGGAGGTGGGAGTGAGACCCAGTACTTC,CASTSARLAGGGSETQYF
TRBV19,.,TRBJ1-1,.,TGTGCCAGTAGTCCCTGGGGGCACGAAGCTTTCTTT,CASSPWGHEAFF
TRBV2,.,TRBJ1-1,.,TGTGCCAGCAGTCCCACAGTGAACACTGAAGCTTTCTTT,CASSPTVNTEAFF
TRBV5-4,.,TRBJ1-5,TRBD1,TGCGCCAGCAGCCAGGACAGGAATCAGCCCCAGCATTTT,CASSQDRNQPQHF
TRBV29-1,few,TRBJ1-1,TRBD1,TGCAGCGTTGGAAGACAGGGTGACACTGAAGCTTTCTTT,CSVGRQGDTEAFF
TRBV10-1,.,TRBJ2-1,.,TGCGCCAGCAGTCGGACAGCTTTCTCCTACAATGAGCAGTTCTTC,CASSRTAFSYNEQFF
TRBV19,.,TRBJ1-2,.,TGTGCCAGTAACACTGGGAGAGGGAGACGGGGCTATGGCTACACCTTC,CASNTGRGRRGYGYTF
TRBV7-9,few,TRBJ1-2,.,TGTGCCAGCAAGGAGCTGACGGCCGAATCCTATGGCTACACCTTC,CASKELTAESYGYTF
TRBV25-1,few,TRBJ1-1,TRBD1,TGTGCCAGCAGTGAAGGGGGACAGGGCCGTGGGAACACTGAAGCTTTCTTT,CASSEGGQGRGNTEAFF
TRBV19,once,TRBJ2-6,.,TGTGCCAGTAGTATACAGGGTTCTGGGGCCAACGTCCTGACTTTC,CASSIQGSGANVLTF
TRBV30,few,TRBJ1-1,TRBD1,TGTGCCTGGAAATTCCGAGACAGGGCTGAAGCTTTCTTT,CAWKFRDRAEAFF
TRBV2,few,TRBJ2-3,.,TGTGCCAGCAGTGACCGACAGGGCACAGATACGCAGTATTTT,CASSDRQGTDTQYF
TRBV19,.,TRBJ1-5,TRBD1,TGTGCCAGTAGTATGGGACAGGTTGTTAATCAGCCCCAGCATTTT,CASSMGQVVNQPQHF
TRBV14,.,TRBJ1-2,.,TGTGCCAGCAGCCAAGATGGCCAGGAATTATTCTATGGCTACACCTTC,CASSQDGQELFYGYTF
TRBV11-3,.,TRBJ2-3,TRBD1,TGTGCCAGCAGCTTGGGACAGGGAACAGATACGCAGTATTTT,CASSLGQGTDTQYF
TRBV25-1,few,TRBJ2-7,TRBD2,TGTGCCAGCGCAGTCGGCTCTAGCGGGAGTTTGATTAGGTACTTC,CASAVGSSGSLIRYF